This T cell receptor beta chain came from a study of cytomegalovirus exposure and HLA in healthy donors (TCRdb year 2017). Study-wide context: In an earlier analysis of around 540 of the donors, 250 to 350 Gb of sequence data and 100 million or so unique TCR beta sequences from roughly 200 million T cells were reported. Roughly 300 gigabases of sequencing data and some 85 million unique TCR sequences were included in an early release covering about 600 HLA-typed donors. Of the 300 to 500 genotyped donors, 75% to 85% were placed in the genetic ancestry cluster associated with self-reported Caucasian donors. The study aimed to test whether cataloging public T cell receptors could reveal signatures of past pathogen exposure. The study used immunosequencing to profile the T cell repertoires of about 670 subjects and linked those repertoires to cytomegalovirus serostatus. Besides the first cohort of more than 650 subjects, a separate validation cohort made up of about 120 different subjects was used. To predict cytomegalovirus infection status, the study combined high-throughput TCR immunosequencing, statistical association of individual TCRs with disease status, and machine learning. A later analysis re-examined previously published TCR beta repertoires from just over 650 donors and added high-resolution HLA genotyping to investigate patterns of TCR occurrence. Rather than using new phenotypic data, the later analysis identified candidate immune exposures from TCR beta sequences and from how often those sequences occurred across donors. In an earlier analysis of 587 of the donors, high-throughput TCR beta sequencing was used to judge whether each TCR beta V gene segment behaved as functional or pseudogenic. Donor age, sex, ethnicity and CMV serostatus were compiled together with the repertoire data. Genome-wide SNP genotypes for about 60% of the 666 donors were used in a later genetic analysis, which treated that subset as a discovery cohort. Every repertoire in the discovery cohort had been generated on one and the same sequencing platform. HLA typing included class I and class II loci at four-digit resolution. The number of typed donors differed by locus: about 620-640 for A, B, C, DRB1 and DQB1; some 500 for DQA1; fewer than 610 for DPA1; and roughly 470 for DPB1. Because of strong linkage in the cohort, roughly 5 DR-DQ haplotypes were treated as single units for association and clustering. On average, approximately 250,000 unique TCR beta nucleotide sequences were sequenced per donor among 398 genotyped donors of the cohort, with 15% to 20% of those sequences being non-productive.

The cohort consisted of hundreds of healthy bone marrow donors. At the time of sampling, every cohort member was nominally healthy, though immune exposures that went unrecorded were likely present. The donor tested CMV seronegative and was one of the 352 seronegative cohort members. A peripheral blood sample was provided by each donor, and peripheral blood mononuclear cells were used for TCR beta sequencing. Genomic DNA was extracted from the blood cell samples with the Qiagen DNeasy Blood Extraction Kit. Worth noting for this clone: This receptor's antigen is unknown. One base away there is no much larger clone; base qualities are not given.

Beyond this particular receptor, the publication reports: Several of the top co-occurrence clusters appeared to be linked to parvovirus B19, influenza, CMV and Epstein-Barr virus, according to a later analysis. The sequencing pipeline was judged likely to have produced a cluster of highly shared sequence variants as a technical artifact. When HLA alleles, especially DR and DQ, strongly co-occurred, TCR associations were difficult to assign to individual alleles. Three of the identified cytomegalovirus-associated TCR beta chains were confirmed in vitro to be specific for cytomegalovirus antigens. At a false discovery rate of 0.05, a later analysis linked around 15,000 TCR beta sequences to specific HLA alleles. In an earlier analysis of about 540 of the donors, most TCR beta V segments were observed in productive rearrangements about 87% or about 30% of the time, broadly matching IMGT annotations. Because counts were too low, around 17 rarely observed V segments, including chromosome 9 orphons, were left out of the earlier analysis of about 620 of the donors. Some IMGT-functional V segments, including TRBV6-2 and TRBV6-3, could not be told apart with the 87-base-pair reads, so those segments were excluded. In a later genetic analysis, a missense DCLRE1C variant was associated with V-gene and J-gene trimming of TCR beta chains, and the association was replicated in an independent cohort. A total of 164 TCR beta chains were listed by the study as associated with cytomegalovirus. In this cohort, only TCR beta chains were sequenced, and detectable features were limited by the absence of alpha or paired-chain data. Most TCR sequences were seen in very few donors, while some public TCRs were found in many individuals. According to a later analysis, most CMV-associated TCR beta chains appeared to be HLA-restricted, and the HLA associations seemed to be driven largely by CMV exposure. It was suggested by the authors that the approach could potentially be generalized to other disease states and immunological phenotypes. In a later analysis, the rate of TCR association differed among HLA loci, with DRB1 alleles having the most associated TCRs and HLA-C alleles having the fewest. Because some donors lacked HLA typing at each locus, the association tests relied only on the typed subset. A further reported finding was that TCR beta sequences accurately predicted the HLA-A and HLA-B alleles for most subjects in the first cohort. The classifier was reported to diagnose cytomegalovirus status with high specificity and sensitivity in both the original cohort and the validation cohort. Compared with equally common non-associated chains, HLA-associated TCR beta chains in a later analysis were more clonally expanded and had lower generation probabilities. For the cohort, immune exposure information was limited to CMV serostatus. According to a later genetic analysis, donors in an Asian-associated ancestry cluster had fewer N-insertions in productive TCRs than the approximately 650-donor mean. The presence/absence analyses assumed that sequencing depth was roughly uniform across donors, and that assumption may not be true. Linkage disequilibrium might explain the correlated functional status among segregating V segments, but an unknown experimental factor could not be excluded.

The CDR3, from cysteine to phenylalanine, totals 16 residues. Kept here is only the CDR3 DNA, which spans 48 bases and is read in frame from base 1. V lost 2 bases and J lost 2 bases; the stretch between them is 16 bases long. The germline V gene encodes CDR1 SGHKS and CDR2 YYEKEE (reference sequence). The library was obtained by the immunoSEQ multiplex PCR assay. A mixture of 60 forward primers for TCR Vbeta segments and 13 reverse primers for TCR Jbeta segments was used in the multiplex PCR. The CDR3 region of rearranged TCR beta genes was amplified from genomic DNA with a multiplex PCR assay. On the Illumina HiSeq System, the amplified TCR beta libraries were sequenced as 87-base-pair reads. On the study's bioinformatics: In a later analysis, tens of millions of unique TCR beta chains were counted across the 690 or so repertoires, and approximately 9.9 million of these chains were shared by at least two donors. Raw reads were error-corrected and collapsed into unique sequences with a nearest-neighbor algorithm that merged closely related sequences to remove PCR and sequencing errors. V, D and J gene segments were assigned by aligning CDR3 sequences to IMGT reference sequences. Each retained sequence needed at least a six-nucleotide match to both a V gene segment and a J gene segment. Rearrangements were classified as productive when the CDR3 lacked stop codons and remained in frame with V and J, and all other rearrangements were classified as non-productive. CDR3 was defined by IMGT convention, running from the second conserved V-encoded cysteine to the conserved J-encoded phenylalanine. In an earlier analysis of 587 of the donors, sequences lacking an unambiguous match to a single V gene segment were excluded. In an earlier analysis of some 590 of the donors, a V segment was called functional when productive rearrangements were above 56.7%, and segregating when the standard deviation between donors exceeded 5%. To diagnose cytomegalovirus status from the catalog of TCR beta chain sequences, a statistical classification framework was built. V and J gene assignment, in a later analysis, came from comparing TCR nucleotide sequences with IMGT/GENE-DB human TR gene sequences. A later analysis assigned CDR3 sequences and most-parsimonious VDJ recombination scenarios with the TCRdist pipeline. A later analysis defined each TCR beta chain by its CDR3 amino acid sequence plus V-gene family, and excluded reads lacking a unique V-gene family. To address suspected cross-contamination and a sequencing artifact, a later analysis removed 550 to 750 highly shared, low-generation-probability nucleotide sequences. A later analysis calculated a clonal expansion index for each public chain from normalized within-repertoire ranks of inferred template counts. Generation probabilities in a later analysis came from a VDJ recombination model fitted to out-of-frame rearrangements, and those results were checked against IGoR. In a later analysis, TCR-TCR, TCR-HLA and TCR-CMV co-occurrence was scored with hypergeometric tests, and a repertoire-size bias correction was applied to TCR pairs. A later analysis estimated false discovery rates by permuting HLA or CMV assignments 20 times. In a later analysis, co-occurring TCRs were grouped using DBSCAN, and TCRdist sequence similarity was added for clustering within HLA-allele-positive subsets. Repertoires with fewer than 30,000 or more than 120,000 public chains were left out of co-occurrence clustering, as were about five repertoires with anomalous nucleotide sharing. Sourced from immuneACCESS, this table was stored by TCRdb with only in-frame sequences that have V and J called. A share of the clones is absent; for the studies checked, an unresolved V gene accounts for under half, and the remainder has no known explanation. V and J calls and clone size are given by that table; D and trimming were obtained from the DNA. The sample table holds fewer than 150,000 clones, of which 60% to 85% were seen once. The ten most abundant clones make up 2.5% to 3.5% of the sample.

The TCR was taken from a male donor in good health and CMV-seronegative. This receptor chain uses TRBV5-5 and TRBJ1-1; perhaps TRBD1 is the D gene, with 5 bases matching. The source material was PBMCs. The DNA sequence is TGTGCCAGCAGCTTTGCGACAGTAACTCTTAACACTGAAGCTTTCTTT. Its coded protein is CASSFATVTLNTEAFF. This CDR3, with the reference TRBV5-5 and TRBJ1-1 proteins standing in past its ends, gives the full variable domain DAGVTQSPTHLIKTRGQQVTLRCSPISGHKSVSWYQQVLGQGPQFIFQYYEKEERGRGNFPDRFSARQFPNYSSELNVNALLLGDSALYLCASSFATVTLNTEAFFGQGTRLTVV.